The next 18 T cell receptor beta chains were all read from a single sample in a study of blood T cell repertoires in COVID-19. Method: immunoSEQ multiplex PCR; TCRdb's copy keeps in-frame clones and lacks some. The repertoire holds some 290,000 clones, with roughly nine tenths as singletons. Sequenced: peripheral blood. These receptors were taken from a woman between 45 and 60 years old who had recovered from COVID-19.

The J gene is TRBJ1-1, the V gene TRBV28, with D unclear. The CDR3 is 15 residues long. The germline CDR1 and CDR2 sequences are MDHEN and SYDVKM. V lost 1 base and J 1 base, leaving 10 bases between the germline ends. The CDR3 DNA sequence: TGTGCCAGCAGTTTATATGAGGGAGGGAACACTGAAGCTTTCTTT. It yields the protein CASSLYEGGNTEAFF.

The chain carries TRBV10-3 and TRBJ1-2, with TRBD1 as a possible D gene (5 bases). The length of the CDR3 is 13 residues. Germline loops: CDR1 ENHRY, CDR2 SYGVKD. Trimming cost V 4 bases and J 1 base, with 7 bases left between them. The CDR3 sequence: CAISVGGNYGYTF. In DNA, the CDR3 is TGTGCCATCAGTGTGGGGGGTAACTATGGCTACACCTTC.

The chain uses TRBV6-5 and TRBJ1-3; D call uncertain. V shed 7 bases and J shed 1 base, with 11 bases lying between them. The CDR3 length is 14 residues. Germline CDR1 reads MNHEY; CDR2 reads SVGAGI. In DNA, the CDR3 is TGTGCCAGCATAGCATTGTTTTCTGGAAACACCATATATTTT. Translation: CASIALFSGNTIYF.

The CDR3 is CASRSLLAGLQETQYF. The DNA of the CDR3 is TGTGCCAGCAGGTCCCTACTAGCGGGGCTGCAAGAGACCCAGTACTTC. The rearrangement links TRBV7-9 to TRBJ2-5; 10 bases match TRBD2. V lost 6 bases to trimming and J lost 2 bases; unmatched junction nucleotides: 9. The CDR3 length is 16 residues. The V gene's germline CDR1 is SEHNR and CDR2 FQNEAQ (reference sequence).

This sequence joins TRBV30 and TRBJ1-1, with a weak D call TRBD1 (5 bases). V was cut by 7 bases and J by 0 bases, with 18 bases left in between. The CDR3 runs to 15 residues. Germline V gene data show CDR1 as GTSNPN and CDR2 as SVGIG (reference sequence). The CDR3 reads CASGHSIRMNTEAFF. The CDR3 DNA reads TGTGCCTCTGGACACTCCATTCGGATGAACACTGAAGCTTTCTTT.

In its sample, this clone was seen a few times. This sequence joins TRBV5-1 and TRBJ2-1, with 9 nucleotides matching TRBD2. Germline V gives CDR1 SGHRS, CDR2 YFSETQ. Trimming cost V 2 bases and J 3 bases; bases outside gene matches: 3. CDR3 length: 15 amino acids. The CDR3 sequence is CASSFMRGGYNEQFF. The CDR3 nucleotides read TGCGCCAGCAGCTTTATGCGGGGGGGCTACAATGAGCAGTTCTTC.

The rearrangement links TRBV11-2 to TRBJ2-7; no reliable D call. Trimming removed 4 bases from V and 2 bases from J, with 15 bases in between. The CDR3 extends over 15 amino acids. Germline CDR1 reads SGHAT; CDR2 reads FQNNGV. The CDR3 coding sequence is TGTGCCAGCAGCTCTGGCCCAAGCGATACCTACGAGCAGTACTTC. Residues: CASSSGPSDTYEQYF.

The rearrangement uses TRBV6-2 or TRBV6-3 and TRBJ1-5; possibly TRBD1 for D (5 bases). This CDR3 is 15 amino acids long. Per the germline V gene, CDR1 is MNHEY and CDR2 is SVGEGT. The V gene lost 2 bases and the J gene lost 4 bases, with 12 bases spanning the gap. CDR3 region: CASSYEAGRNQPQHF. As DNA, the CDR3 is TGTGCCAGCAGTTACGAGGCAGGGAGGAATCAGCCCCAGCATTTT.

This chain connects TRBV7-6 to TRBJ2-7, with D possibly matching TRBD2 (6 bases). The V end was cut by 5 bases, the J end by 2 bases, with 16 bases between. CDR1 is SGHVS and CDR2 is FNYEAQ in the germline V gene. CDR3 length equals 15 residues. In nucleotides, the CDR3 is TGTGCCAGCAGCCTCCGGGACTCGACACCCTACGAGCAGTACTTC. Its protein product is CASSLRDSTPYEQYF. Drawing the rest from reference TRBV7-6 and TRBJ2-7, the complete variable domain is GAGVSQSPRYKVTKRGQDVALRCDPISGHVSLYWYRQALGQGPEFLTYFNYEAQQDKSGLPNDRFSAERPEGSISTLTIQRTEQRDSAMYRCASSLRDSTPYEQYFGPGTRLTVT.

The chain uses TRBV4-1 and TRBJ2-7, with D unclear. CDR1 is MGHRA, CDR2 YSYEKL, per germline. V was shortened by 1 base and J by 6 bases, with 10 bases between the two germline ends. CDR3 length equals 13 residues. The CDR3 here is CASSQVPQSEQYF. The CDR3 DNA reads as TGCGCCAGCAGCCAAGTCCCACAGAGCGAGCAGTACTTC.

The J gene is TRBJ2-3, the V gene TRBV27, with 9 bases identical to TRBD2. The germline V gene encodes CDR1 MNHEY and CDR2 SMNVEV (reference sequence). Trimming took 3 bases from V and 5 from J; bases not matched to a gene: 6. The CDR3 loop spans 15 amino acids. CDR3 sequence: CASSFRRGGGDTQYF. The CDR3 nucleotides are TGTGCCAGCAGTTTCCGGCGGGGGGGAGGAGATACGCAGTATTTT.

CDR3 in DNA: TGTGCCAGCAGCCCCGACAGAGGAATCTATGGCTACACCTTC. Translation: CASSPDRGIYGYTF. The chain couples TRBV7-2 to TRBJ1-2; weak D call: TRBD1 (5 bases). The CDR3 consists of 14 residues. The germline CDR1 and CDR2 sequences are SGHTA and FQGNSA. Trimming took 5 bases from V and 4 from J, leaving 14 bases between them.

The chain has TRBV5-1 and TRBJ2-5, with TRBD1 identical over 9 bases. V dropped 4 bases and J dropped 5; count of bases not matched to a gene: 9. The length of the CDR3 is 15 residues. The germline CDR1 and CDR2 sequences are SGHRS and YFSETQ. The CDR3 bases are TGCGCCAGCAGCCTGTCCCGACAGGGGGTGGAGACCCAGTACTTC. Encoded protein: CASSLSRQGVETQYF.

The rearrangement links TRBV5-1 to TRBJ1-2; 8 bases fit TRBD1. The CDR3 extends over 19 amino acids. Germline V lookup: CDR1 SGHRS, CDR2 YFSETQ. V was clipped by 5 bases and J by 6 bases; unmatched bases: 24. CDR3 region: CASSYLPTGQGARIDGYTF. The CDR3 coding sequence is TGCGCCAGCAGTTATCTCCCCACGGGTCAGGGGGCGCGTATTGATGGCTACACCTTC. Combining the CDR3 with reference TRBV5-1 and TRBJ1-2 gives the whole variable domain KAGVTQTPRYLIKTRGQQVTLSCSPISGHRSVSWYQQTPGQGLQFLFEYFSETQRNKGNFPGRFSGRQFSNSRSEMNVSTLELGDSALYLCASSYLPTGQGARIDGYTFGSGTRLTVV.

The V and J genes are TRBV7-9 and TRBJ1-1; D unresolved. The V gene lost 6 bases and the J gene lost 0 bases, with 5 bases spanning the gap. In germline, CDR1 is SEHNR, CDR2 FQNEAQ (reference sequence). CDR3 length: 12 amino acids. The CDR3 region has the DNA TGTGCCAGCAGGACTCTGAACACTGAAGCTTTCTTT. This gives the protein CASRTLNTEAFF.

This clone was detected once. CDR3 protein: CASSFSGLSYEQYF. The CDR3 DNA follows: TGTGCCAGCAGTTTCTCGGGACTTTCCTACGAGCAGTACTTC. The chain employs TRBV28 and TRBJ2-7, with D possibly being TRBD2 (6 bases). The V gene's germline CDR1 is MDHEN and CDR2 SYDVKM. This CDR3 comprises 14 residues. Trimming cost V 3 bases and J 1 base, with 10 bases left between them.

This clone was observed a single time. The chain uses TRBV12-3 or TRBV12-4 and TRBJ1-1, with a weak D call TRBD1 (6 bases). The CDR3 extends over 13 amino acids. V was cut by 5 bases and J by 2 bases, with 9 bases left in between. CDR3: CASSRQANTEAFF. The CDR3 bases are TGTGCCAGCAGTCGACAGGCCAACACTGAAGCTTTCTTT.

This clone occurred once. The chain has TRBV6-4 and TRBJ1-2, with D maybe TRBD1 (5 bases). The CDR3 is made up of 13 amino acids. Germline CDR1 MRHNA, CDR2 SNTAGT. Trimming pared 1 base from V and 14 bases from J, leaving 17 bases between. CDR3 coding DNA: TGTGCCAGCAGTGACTTTGGTGGGGCAGGACTAACCTTC. It codes for CASSDFGGAGLTF.